This passage covers 11 T cell receptor beta chains from one sample sequenced in a study of tissue T cells after allogeneic stem cell transplantation (dated by TCRdb to 2022 to 2024). Receptors were amplified or captured by the immunoSEQ multiplex PCR assay. TCRdb holds this immuneACCESS table with in-frame rearrangements only. Some clones are missing; in checked studies, unresolved V genes explain under half, and the rest has no known cause. Counted in this sample were about 4,000 clones; 45% to 50% of them appeared once. The ten largest account for roughly 15% of the sample. The time point label corresponds to: mouse harvest day 14 after allogeneic transplant. Each mouse graft consisted of 10^7 T-cell-depleted bone marrow cells plus 10^6 splenic CD5+ T cells and was given by tail vein injection. The sample taken for sequencing was lymph node tissue. The receptors were gathered from a female BALB/c mouse given C57BL/6 T cells with graft-versus-host disease after an allogeneic hematopoietic cell transplant.

With regard to this clone: The listed genes are named as in mouse. The read halts 1 residue ahead of the CDR3 end, with the missing end drawn from the germline J gene. Other DNA sequences in this specimen translate into the identical CDR3. V gene TRBV16 combines with J gene TRBJ2-4; 7 bases line up with TRBD2. V shed 4 bases and J 6 bases; nucleotides not matched to a gene: 4. Germline assignment: CDR1 SGHSA and CDR2 FRNQAP. CDR3 size: 13 residues. The covered CDR3 bases are TGTGCAAGCAGCTCGACTGGGAAGAACACCTTGTAC. Amino acid sequence: CASSSTGKNTLY. In full, the CDR3 reads CASSSTGKNTLYF.

This clone was seen only a few times. Genes here carry mouse names. The CDR3 here is CASGDGTISNERLFF. The part of the CDR3 DNA that was read is TGTGCCAGCGGTGATGGGACAATTTCCAACGAAAGATTATTT. The J gene is TRBJ1-4, the V gene TRBV13-2, with D perhaps matching TRBD1 (5 bases). Read data end 1 residue before the CDR3 end; the end is taken from the germline J gene. V lost 0 bases and J lost 0, with 6 bases in between. This CDR3 contains 15 residues. Germline CDR1 NNHNN, CDR2 SYGAGS (reference sequence).

As concerns this clone: Any gene name here is a mouse gene name. The CDR3 end lies 1 residue beyond the end of the read and is filled in from the germline J gene. This chain uses TRBV12-2 with TRBJ2-1; D call uncertain. This CDR3 contains 13 residues. The V end was cut by 3 bases, the J end by 2 bases, with 7 bases between. Germline V gene sequence: CDR1 SGHLS, CDR2 HYDKME. CDR3 bases read: TGTGCCAGCTCTTTCCCAGACTATGCTGAGCAGTTC. Translation gives CASSFPDYAEQF. The whole CDR3 sequence is CASSFPDYAEQFF.

As to this clone: The listed genes are named as in mouse. Read sequence stops 1 residue before the CDR3 end, and the germline J gene provides the missing end. V usage is TRBV13-2 and J usage is TRBJ1-6; unclear D gene. TRBJ1-6 falls under the ORF class, with uncertain function. This CDR3 spans 12 amino acids. Trimming shortened V by 4 bases and J by 4 bases, and 3 bases separated the two germline ends. Germline CDR1 and CDR2: NNHNN and SYGAGS (reference sequence). The CDR3 DNA, read in part, is TGTGCCAGCGGTCCTTATAATTCGCCCCTCTAC. It translates to CASGPYNSPLY. The CDR3, in full, reads CASGPYNSPLYF.

To note about this clone: The gene names given are mouse names. CDR3 sequence: CASSQAWGGGGAEQFF. CDR3 bases read: TGTGCCAGCAGCCAAGCCTGGGGGGGCGGAGGAGCTGAGCAGTTC. V and J are TRBV5 and TRBJ2-1; 10 nucleotides match TRBD2. The read is 1 residue too short to cover the CDR3 end, so that end is filled in from the germline J gene. V gave up 1 base and J gave up 7 bases; unmatched junction bases: 7. The CDR3 consists of 16 residues. The V gene's germline CDR1 is LGHNA and CDR2 YNLKQL (reference sequence).

This clone was seen only a few times. The listed genes are named as in mouse. Coverage ceases 1 residue before the CDR3 finishes, and the germline J gene fills in the end. This chain uses TRBV12-2 with TRBJ2-4; 7 bases agree with TRBD1. The J segment lost 4 bases and the V segment lost 0 bases, leaving 3 bases of the junction unmatched. The germline CDR1 and CDR2 sequences are SGHLS and HYDKME. This CDR3 region has 14 residues. CDR3 DNA, as far as it was read: TGTGCCAGCTCTCTCGGGGGACAGAAAAACACCTTGTAC. It encodes CASSLGGQKNTLY. The whole CDR3 protein reads CASSLGGQKNTLYF. Filled out from reference TRBV12-2 and TRBJ2-4, the complete variable domain reads NSGVVQSPRYIIKGKGERSILKCIPISGHLSVAWYQQTQGQELKFFIQHYDKMERDKGNLPSRFSVQQFDDYHSEMNMSALELEDSAVYFCASSLGGQKNTLYFGAGTRLSVL.

This clone was recorded a few times. The gene names here belong to mouse. The CDR3 end lies 1 residue beyond the end of the read and is filled in from the germline J gene. V is TRBV12-2 and J is TRBJ1-3; 7 positions match TRBD1. With 1 base clipped from V and 4 bases from J, the junction kept 3 bases outside the gene matches. Germline CDR1 is SGHLS and CDR2 is HYDKME. The CDR3 runs 14 residues. The sequenced part of the CDR3 DNA is TGTGCCAGCTCTCTGGCCAGGGGGGGAAATACGCTCTAT. This translates into CASSLARGGNTLY. The whole CDR3 sequence is CASSLARGGNTLYF. The full variable domain, rest sourced from reference TRBV12-2 and TRBJ1-3, is NSGVVQSPRYIIKGKGERSILKCIPISGHLSVAWYQQTQGQELKFFIQHYDKMERDKGNLPSRFSVQQFDDYHSEMNMSALELEDSAVYFCASSLARGGNTLYFGEGSRLIVV.

This clone was detected a few times. Gene names denote mouse genes. The CDR3 end is not reached by the read, which stops 1 residue before it; the germline J gene fills it in. V and J are TRBV2 and TRBJ2-4, with 7 nucleotides matching TRBD2. CDR1 is LGHNA and CDR2 is YSYQKL in the germline V gene. V lost 4 bases to trimming and J lost 0 bases; unmatched junction nucleotides: 4. The CDR3 loop spans 15 amino acids. CDR3 protein: CASSPRLGSQNTLYF. The part of the CDR3 DNA that was read is TGTGCCAGCAGCCCACGACTGGGAAGTCAAAACACCTTGTAC.

About this clone: The gene symbols are mouse symbols. The read finishes 1 residue shy of the CDR3 end, and the germline J gene is used to complete it. This rearrangement joins TRBV1 to TRBJ1-4, with no clear D. Trimming cost V 1 base and J 0 bases, with 3 bases left between them. CDR1 and CDR2 (germline): NSQYPW, LRSPGD (reference sequence). The CDR3 sequence is 14 residues long. The DNA read from the CDR3 is TGCACCTGCAGTGCAGTCTTTTCCAACGAAAGATTATTT. Translation: CTCSAVFSNERLF. The complete CDR3 sequence is CTCSAVFSNERLFF.

About this clone itself: Mouse names are used for the genes. The CDR3 end falls 1 residue outside the read, so it is completed with the germline J gene. This rearrangement joins TRBV19 to TRBJ2-1; D not resolved. The germline V gene has CDR1 FNHDT and CDR2 SITEND (reference sequence). V gave up 2 bases and J gave up 1 base, with 10 bases separating them. This CDR3 has 15 amino acids. CDR3 DNA, as far as it was read: TGTGCCAGCAGTATTAGGAACAAGAACTATGCTGAGCAGTTC. As protein: CASSIRNKNYAEQF. Given in full, the CDR3 is CASSIRNKNYAEQFF. Supplemented by reference TRBV19 and TRBJ2-1, the full variable domain reads GGIITQTPKFLIGQEGQKLTLKCQQNFNHDTMYWYRQDSGKGLRLIYYSITENDLQKGDLSEGYDASREKKSSFSLTVTSAQKNEMAVFLCASSIRNKNYAEQFFGPGTRLTVL.

Remarks on this clone: Gene names are mouse gene names. Read data end 1 residue before the CDR3 end; the end is taken from the germline J gene. The rearrangement uses TRBV19 and TRBJ1-1, with a tentative D call TRBD1 (5 bases). The CDR3 length is 11 residues. The V end lost 3 bases, the J end lost 8 bases, and 8 bases lay between the germline ends. Looked up from germline, CDR1 is FNHDT and CDR2 is SITEND (reference sequence). Partial CDR3 DNA: TGTGCCAGCAGTACAGGGTTGGAAGTCTTC. It codes for CASSTGLEVF. The complete CDR3 protein is CASSTGLEVFF.